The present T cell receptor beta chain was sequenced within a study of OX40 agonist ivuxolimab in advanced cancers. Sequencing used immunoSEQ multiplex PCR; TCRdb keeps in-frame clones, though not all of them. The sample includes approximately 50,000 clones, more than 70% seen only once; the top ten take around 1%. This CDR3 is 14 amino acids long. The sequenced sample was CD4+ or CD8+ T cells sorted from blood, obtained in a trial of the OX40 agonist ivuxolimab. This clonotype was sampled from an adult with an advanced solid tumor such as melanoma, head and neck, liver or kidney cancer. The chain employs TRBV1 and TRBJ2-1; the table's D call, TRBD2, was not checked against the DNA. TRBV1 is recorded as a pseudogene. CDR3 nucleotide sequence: TGCACCAGCAAACGACTAGCGGAATACAATGAGCAGTTCTTC. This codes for CTSKRLAEYNEQFF.